A single TCR beta chain is shown here with its context. Germline CDR1 and CDR2: MNHNS and SASEGT. The V gene end was trimmed by 2 bases and the J gene end by 0 bases; junction bases not matched to a gene: 4. This CDR3 region has 15 residues. This sample was taken from a study of blood T cells in healthy people across ages. Isolated per sample were at least 6 million PBMCs. A sample-barcoded 5' primer and a J-beta primer mix were used in a second PCR of about 6 to 11 cycles. A single record per CDR3 protein comes from TCRdb applying MiXCR to the 5' RACE reads. This table holds about 1.8 million distinct CDR3 sequences, 49% found once.

This chain joins TRBV6-1 and TRBJ2-7; the match to TRBD1 covers 7 bases. Material for sequencing was blood. The receptor comes from a woman in her thirties or forties in good health. CDR3 in DNA: TGTGCCAGCAGTGAACCGGGACAGACCTCCTACGAGCAGTACTTC. Translation gives CASSEPGQTSYEQYF.